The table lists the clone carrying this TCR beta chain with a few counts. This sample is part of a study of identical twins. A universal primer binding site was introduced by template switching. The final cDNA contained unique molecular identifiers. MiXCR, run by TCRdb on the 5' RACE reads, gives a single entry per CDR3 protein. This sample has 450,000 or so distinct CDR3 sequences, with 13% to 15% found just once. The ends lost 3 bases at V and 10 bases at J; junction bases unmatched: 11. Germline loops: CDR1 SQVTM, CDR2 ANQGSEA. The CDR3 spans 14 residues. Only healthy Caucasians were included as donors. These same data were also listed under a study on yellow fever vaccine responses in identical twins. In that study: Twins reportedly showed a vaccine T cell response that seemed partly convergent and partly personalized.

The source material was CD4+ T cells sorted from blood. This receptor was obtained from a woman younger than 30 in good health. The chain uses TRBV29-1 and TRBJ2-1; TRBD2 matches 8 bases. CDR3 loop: CSVEPGGAGGEQFF. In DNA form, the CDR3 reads TGCAGCGTTGAGCCGGGAGGGGCGGGAGGCGAGCAGTTCTTC.